These 5 T cell receptor beta chains share one sample of origin, sequenced in a study of OX40 agonist ivuxolimab in advanced cancers. Only in-frame clones appear in the TCRdb table, and some are missing; sequencing was by immunoSEQ multiplex PCR. The sample gives more than 75,000 clones, under 90% of which show up once; under 6.5% is in the top ten. This specimen was CD4+ or CD8+ T cells sorted from blood, taken in a trial of the OX40 agonist ivuxolimab. The source of these receptors is an adult with an advanced solid tumor such as melanoma, head and neck, liver or kidney cancer.

The chain uses TRBV5-6 and TRBJ2-7; D is uncertain. V was pared by 0 bases and J by 4 bases, with 8 bases between. Germline V gives CDR1 SGHDT, CDR2 YYEEEE. The CDR3 is made up of 13 amino acids. The CDR3 DNA is TGTGCCAGCAGCTTGGTTCAGTTTTACGAGCAGTACTTC. Translated, it gives CASSLVQFYEQYF.

CDR3 DNA: TGTGCCAGCAGCTCTGCGGCTTCAAGGGGGGAGACCCAGTACTTC. Protein sequence: CASSSAASRGETQYF. The chain is built from TRBV7-2 and TRBJ2-5, with D possibly being TRBD1 (6 bases). This CDR3 comprises 15 residues. CDR1 SGHTA and CDR2 FQGNSA come from the germline V gene. Trimming took off 4 bases at V and 5 bases at J, with 17 bases between the two ends.

The chain carries TRBV7-2 and TRBJ2-6; 8 bases map to TRBD2. J lost 2 bases, V lost 5 bases, and 8 bases had no gene match. CDR3 size: 17 residues. Germline-derived CDR1 and CDR2 are SGHTA and FQGNSA. Here the CDR3 reads CASSPIIGGAGANVLTF. DNA for the CDR3: TGTGCCAGCAGCCCCATTATCGGGGGGGCTGGGGCCAACGTCCTGACTTTC. The full variable domain, with the rest looked up from reference TRBV7-2 and TRBJ2-6, is GAGVSQSPSNKVTEKGKDVELRCDPISGHTALYWYRQSLGQGLEFLIYFQGNSAPDKSGLPSDRFSAERTGGSVSTLTIQRTQQEDSAVYLCASSPIIGGAGANVLTFGAGSRLTVL.

This clone was seen more than once but under ten times. V is TRBV5-6 and J is TRBJ2-1; 8 nucleotides align to TRBD1. With 0 bases clipped from V and 8 bases from J, the junction kept 7 bases outside the gene matches. Looked up from germline, CDR1 is SGHDT and CDR2 is YYEEEE. The CDR3 extends over 15 amino acids. Here the CDR3 DNA reads TGTGCCAGCAGCTTGGCCGGGACAGGTCATCATGAGCAGTTCTTC. The encoded protein is CASSLAGTGHHEQFF.

The chain has TRBV11-2 and TRBJ2-7; tentatively, D is TRBD1 (6 bases). CDR1 and CDR2 from the germline V gene are SGHAT and FQNNGV. The CDR3 totals 14 residues. Trimming took 6 bases from V and 3 from J, leaving 15 bases between them. CDR3 in amino acids: CASSSSRGFYEQYF. The CDR3 nucleotides read TGTGCCAGCAGTTCCTCCAGGGGCTTCTACGAGCAGTACTTC. The variable domain in full, completed from reference TRBV11-2 and TRBJ2-7, reads EAGVAQSPRYKIIEKRQSVAFWCNPISGHATLYWYQQILGQGPKLLIQFQNNGVVDDSQLPKDRFSAERLKGVDSTLKIQPAKLEDSAVYLCASSSSRGFYEQYFGPGTRLTVT.